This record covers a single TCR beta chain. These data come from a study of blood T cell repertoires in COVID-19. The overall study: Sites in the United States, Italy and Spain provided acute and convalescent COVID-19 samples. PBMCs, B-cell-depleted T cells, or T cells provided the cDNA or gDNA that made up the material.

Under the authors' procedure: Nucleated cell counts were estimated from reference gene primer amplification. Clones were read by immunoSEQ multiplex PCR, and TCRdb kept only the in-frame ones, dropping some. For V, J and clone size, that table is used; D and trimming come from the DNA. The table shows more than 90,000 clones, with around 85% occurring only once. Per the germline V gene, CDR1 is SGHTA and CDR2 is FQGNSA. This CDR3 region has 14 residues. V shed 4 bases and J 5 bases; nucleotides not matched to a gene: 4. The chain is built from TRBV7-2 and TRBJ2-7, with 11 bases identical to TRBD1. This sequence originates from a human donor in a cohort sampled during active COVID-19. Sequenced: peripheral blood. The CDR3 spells CASSYRTGGHEQYF. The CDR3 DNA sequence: TGTGCCAGCAGCTACCGGACAGGGGGCCACGAGCAGTACTTC. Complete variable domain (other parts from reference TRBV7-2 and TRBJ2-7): GAGVSQSPSNKVTEKGKDVELRCDPISGHTALYWYRQSLGQGLEFLIYFQGNSAPDKSGLPSDRFSAERTGGSVSTLTIQRTQQEDSAVYLCASSYRTGGHEQYFGPGTRLTVT.